This T cell receptor (beta chain) was obtained from a study of EBV T-cell therapy then PD-1 blockade in nasopharyngeal carcinoma. The sample's treatment: AdE1-LMPpoly-expanded autologous EBV-specific T-cell therapy followed by anti-PD-1 nivolumab. On this clone: Its antigen is still unknown.

Repertoires were generated with immunoSEQ multiplex PCR, while TCRdb's copy carries only in-frame clones and drops some. The sample has about 22,000 clones; under 90% are singletons. This TCR derives from a man in his forties with nasopharyngeal carcinoma. The source material was CD8+ T cells from blood, sampled at day -245 from a patient whose treatment included autologous EBV-specific T cells and nivolumab.

The CDR3 DNA sequence: TGTGCCAGCAGTGACTCCATCCAACAGTTTATAAATGAAAAACTGTTTTTT. This codes for CASSDSIQQFINEKLFF. J is TRBJ1-4 and V is TRBV6-4; D is unresolved. CDR3 length: 17 residues. Germline V gene data show CDR1 as MRHNA and CDR2 as SNTAGT. The germline V and J ends were trimmed by 0 bases and 5 bases, with 16 bases remaining between them.